This entry lists 9 T cell receptor beta chains sequenced from one sample in a study of control samples from healthy donors and cancer patients. Repertoires were generated with immunoSEQ multiplex PCR, while TCRdb's copy carries only in-frame clones and drops some. This table holds roughly 40,000 clones, 70% to 90% found once. Sequencing was performed on blood. These receptors originate from a man in his fifties or sixties in good health.

The chain combines TRBV19 with TRBJ1-2; 8 bases align to TRBD1. Germline V gives CDR1 LNHDA, CDR2 SQIVND (reference sequence). The CDR3 is made up of 15 amino acids. Trimming at V came to 6 bases and at J to 3 bases, leaving 9 bases not matched to a gene. DNA for the CDR3: TGTGCCAGTAGCCGAAGACAGGGGAGCGACTATGGCTACACCTTC. Its protein is CASSRRQGSDYGYTF.

The chain carries TRBV28 and TRBJ2-7; D unresolved. Trimming cost V 2 bases and J 12 bases, with 14 bases left between them. The CDR3 contains 12 residues. Germline CDR1 and CDR2: MDHEN and SYDVKM. The CDR3 coding sequence is TGTGCCAGCAGTTTAGGGCTCGCCAGGTGGTACTTC. This sequence encodes CASSLGLARWYF. The full variable domain, rest sourced from reference TRBV28 and TRBJ2-7, is DVKVTQSSRYLVKRTGEKVFLECVQDMDHENMFWYRQDPGLGLRLIYFSYDVKMKEKGDIPEGYSVSREKKERFSLILESASTNQTSMYLCASSLGLARWYFGPGTRLTVT.

The chain joins TRBV28 to TRBJ2-2; D gene unclear. V gave up 6 bases and J gave up 4 bases, with 12 bases separating them. The CDR3 is made up of 14 amino acids. Germline values: CDR1 MDHEN, CDR2 SYDVKM. The CDR3 nucleotides are TGTGCCAGCAGGGGCTCAGAAGCCACCGGGGAGCTGTTTTTT. It is translated as CASRGSEATGELFF.

The J gene is TRBJ1-5, the V gene TRBV7-2; D may be TRBD1 (5 bases). Germline values: CDR1 SGHTA, CDR2 FQGNSA. V lost 8 bases and J 5 bases, leaving 13 bases between the germline ends. The CDR3 sequence is 13 residues long. The CDR3 is CASRGRVYQPQHF. Here the CDR3 DNA reads TGTGCCAGCCGCGGCAGGGTCTATCAGCCCCAGCATTTT. Variable domain in full (rest from reference TRBV7-2 and TRBJ1-5): GAGVSQSPSNKVTEKGKDVELRCDPISGHTALYWYRQSLGQGLEFLIYFQGNSAPDKSGLPSDRFSAERTGGSVSTLTIQRTQQEDSAVYLCASRGRVYQPQHFGDGTRLSIL.

V and J are TRBV27 and TRBJ1-4; 9 positions match TRBD1. This CDR3 is 14 amino acids long. The J segment lost 11 bases and the V segment lost 5 bases, leaving 9 bases of the junction unmatched. In germline, CDR1 is MNHEY, CDR2 SMNVEV (reference sequence). The CDR3, as DNA: TGTGCCAGCAGTCCCGGACAGGGGTTTTGGAAACTGTTTTTT. This codes for CASSPGQGFWKLFF.

The chain uses TRBV30 and TRBJ1-2; D gene unclear. This CDR3 spans 14 amino acids. Trimming removed 1 base from V and 3 bases from J, with 12 bases in between. The germline gives CDR1 GTSNPN, CDR2 SVGIG (reference sequence). In nucleotides, the CDR3 is TGTGCCTGGAGTGGAGGAGGGATTTACTATGGCTACACCTTC. Amino acid sequence: CAWSGGGIYYGYTF.

The gene calls are TRBV5-1 and TRBJ1-6; unclear D gene. Germline CDR1 reads SGHRS; CDR2 reads YFSETQ. The CDR3 contains 14 residues. The ends were cut back, 4 bases at V and 9 bases at J, with 14 bases in the middle. CDR3 bases: TGCGCCAGCAGCCCGCTTAGTTTCTCTTCACCCCTCCACTTT. Residues: CASSPLSFSSPLHF.

The V gene is TRBV9, the J gene TRBJ1-4; 11 bases line up with TRBD1. Trimming at V came to 3 bases and at J to 2 bases, leaving 6 bases not matched to a gene. CDR3 length: 17 residues. In germline, CDR1 is SGDLS, CDR2 YYNGEE. In nucleotides, the CDR3 is TGTGCCAGCAGCGATATAGGACAGGGGGCGACTAATGAAAAACTGTTTTTT. Translated, it gives CASSDIGQGATNEKLFF.

The chain joins TRBV27 to TRBJ1-6; no clear D. V shed 5 bases and J shed 9 bases, with 8 bases lying between them. This CDR3 region has 12 residues. Germline CDR1 reads MNHEY; CDR2 reads SMNVEV (reference sequence). The CDR3 DNA reads as TGTGCCAGCAGTCTAGAAGGTTCACCCCTCCACTTT. Its translation: CASSLEGSPLHF.